These T cell receptor beta chains were read from a single sample in a study of T cell responses to AZD1222 COVID-19 vaccine. Produced via immunoSEQ multiplex PCR; TCRdb's table is partial and in-frame only. The table records about 130,000 clones, around 92% of them present only once. Specimen: peripheral blood, collected on day 0 of AZD1222 vaccination. The receptors derive from an adult in good health. CDR3s include the opening cysteine and the closing phenylalanine or tryptophan. A D gene is named only where the DNA matches it firmly. For some rows the clone size is stated as once, few or many, or as a class when expanded; others skip it.

cdr3_aa cdr3_nt d_call cdr3_length clone_size j_call v_call
CASSQSLQLDYEQYF TGTGCCAGCAGCCAAAGCTTGCAACTCGACTACGAGCAGTACTTC - 15 - TRBJ2-7 TRBV3-1/TRBV3-2
CASSQGNSGANVLTF TGTGCCAGCAGCCAGGGCAACTCTGGGGCCAACGTCCTGACTTTC - 15 - TRBJ2-6 TRBV3-1/TRBV3-2
CASSPTLTGNTEAFF TGTGCCAGCAGCCCAACTTTGACAGGAAACACTGAAGCTTTCTTT - 15 - TRBJ1-1 TRBV5-4
CASSSGYSGNTIYF TGTGCCAGCAGTTCGGGATACTCTGGAAACACCATATATTTT - 14 few TRBJ1-3 TRBV6-2/TRBV6-3
CASSSGPSEAFF TGTGCCAGCAGCTCAGGACCGTCAGAAGCTTTCTTT - 12 - TRBJ1-1 TRBV13
CASSPTDTQYF TGTGCCAGCTCACCAACAGATACGCAGTATTTT - 11 - TRBJ2-3 TRBV18
CASSLTGLGGYTF TGTGCCAGCAGCTTAACGGGGTTAGGTGGCTACACCTTC - 13 - TRBJ1-2 TRBV7-9
CATSDPRDRGAANTGELFF TGTGCCACCAGTGACCCTCGGGACAGGGGGGCCGCGAACACCGGGGAGCTGTTTTTT TRBD1 19 - TRBJ2-2 TRBV24-1
CAWSPGIRGSAGGSYNEQFF TGTGCCTGGAGCCCAGGGATCAGGGGATCGGCGGGAGGGAGTTACAATGAGCAGTTCTTC TRBD2 20 - TRBJ2-1 TRBV30
CASSRQGPGELFF TGTGCCAGCAGTCGACAGGGGCCCGGGGAGCTGTTTTTT TRBD1 13 - TRBJ2-2 TRBV12-3/TRBV12-4
CATSDSGFGETQYF TGTGCCACCAGTGATTCTGGGTTTGGGGAGACCCAGTACTTC - 14 - TRBJ2-5 TRBV24-1
CASSLSISGLGANVLTF TGTGCCAGCAGTTTATCGATAAGCGGGCTTGGGGCCAACGTCCTGACTTTC - 17 - TRBJ2-6 TRBV27
CSVVTLANYGYTF TGCAGCGTTGTGACACTAGCTAACTATGGCTACACCTTC - 13 - TRBJ1-2 TRBV29-1
CASSPSEGLYEQYF TGTGCCAGCTCACCATCAGAGGGGCTCTACGAGCAGTACTTC - 14 - TRBJ2-7 TRBV18
CASSITWGEAFF TGTGCCAGTAGTATTACTTGGGGGGAAGCTTTCTTT - 12 - TRBJ1-1 TRBV19
CASSLRGGSGGRNEQFF TGTGCCAGCAGCTTACGAGGTGGTAGCGGGGGACGGAATGAGCAGTTCTTC TRBD2 17 - TRBJ2-1 TRBV7-2
CASTEDGYEQYF TGTGCCAGCACTGAGGACGGCTACGAGCAGTACTTC - 12 - TRBJ2-7 TRBV27
CASSPLGPSGQETQYF TGTGCCAGCTCACCACTAGGGCCCTCCGGGCAAGAGACCCAGTACTTC - 16 - TRBJ2-5 TRBV18
CASSLGGQGASEQYF TGTGCCAGCAGCTTAGGTGGACAGGGGGCATCGGAGCAGTACTTC TRBD1 15 - TRBJ2-7 TRBV7-2
CASRASGSGTDTQYF TGTGCCAGCAGGGCTAGCGGGAGCGGCACAGATACGCAGTATTTT TRBD2 15 - TRBJ2-3 TRBV28
CASSLAGNQPQHF TGTGCCAGCAGCCTCGCGGGCAATCAGCCCCAGCATTTT - 13 - TRBJ1-5 TRBV12-3/TRBV12-4
CASSSGLTSGEQYF TGTGCCAGCAGCTCAGGGTTGACGTCGGGAGAGCAGTACTTC - 14 - TRBJ2-7 TRBV7-9
CASSYPSRTGGYEQYF TGTGCCAGCAGTTACCCTTCGAGGACAGGGGGATACGAGCAGTACTTC TRBD1 16 - TRBJ2-7 TRBV6-5
CASSYTENYGYTF TGTGCCAGCAGTTACACAGAGAATTATGGCTACACCTTC - 13 - TRBJ1-2 TRBV6-5
CASGSGYEQYF TGTGCTAGTGGTTCCGGATACGAGCAGTACTTC - 11 - TRBJ2-7 TRBV12-5
CASSESGATGSYEQYF TGTGCCAGCAGTGAATCGGGGGCCACGGGCTCCTACGAGCAGTACTTC - 16 - TRBJ2-7 TRBV2
CAISDSGNPNNEQFF TGTGCCATCAGTGATAGCGGCAACCCCAACAATGAGCAGTTCTTC - 15 - TRBJ2-1 TRBV10-3
CASSGTGRGEQYF TGTGCCAGTAGTGGGACAGGCCGTGGGGAGCAGTACTTC TRBD1 13 - TRBJ2-7 TRBV19